This T cell receptor beta chain is from a study of cytomegalovirus exposure and HLA in healthy donors. Both 60 Vbeta primers and 13 Jbeta primers went into the PCR. Clones were read by immunoSEQ multiplex PCR, and TCRdb kept only the in-frame ones, dropping some. The sample shows about 190,000 clones, 65% to 80% of them seen only once. Overall study findings and caveats: Researchers reported that a few CMV-associated chains were confirmed in vitro as CMV antigen-specific. Later analysis indicated greater clonal expansion among HLA-associated TCR beta chains than among equally common other chains. Later on, analysis showed that most CMV-associated TCR beta chains appeared to be HLA-restricted. Rarity marked most TCR sequences, yet some public TCRs occurred in many donors.

The CDR3 runs to 15 residues. V shed 2 bases and J 5 bases; nucleotides not matched to a gene: 6. The germline gives CDR1 SEHNR, CDR2 FQNEAQ (reference sequence). This clone was detected a few times. Antigen specificity is unknown. The chain has TRBV7-9 and TRBJ2-5; 9 nucleotides line up with TRBD1. The sequence came from a man younger than 40 in good health and CMV-seropositive. The sequenced material came from PBMCs. CDR3 DNA: TGTGCCAGCAGCTTATTGGGGACAGGGAGTGAGACCCAGTACTTC. It encodes CASSLLGTGSETQYF.